The clone carrying this T cell receptor beta chain has just one count. Seattle researchers signed up patients amid active infection and tracked them longitudinally. These data come from a study of blood T cell repertoires in COVID-19. Across the study: Some COVID-19 samples were acute and others convalescent; all came from the United States, Italy and Spain. PBMCs, B-cell-depleted T cells, or T cells were the source of the cDNA or gDNA that made up the material.

Germline CDR1 reads KGHDR; CDR2 reads SFDVKD. Losses at the gene ends were 6 bases for V and 7 bases for J; bases not matched to a gene: 9. The CDR3 has 16 amino acids. In the study's own analysis: Reference gene primer amplification gave nucleated cell count estimates. Generated by immunoSEQ multiplex PCR, the TCRdb table keeps only in-frame clones and is missing some. V and J calls and clone size come straight from that table; D and trimming were deduced from the DNA. This sample has 75,000 to 80,000 clones, with 70% to 90% found just once. Material for sequencing was peripheral blood. This rearrangement joins TRBV24-1 to TRBJ2-1; 12 nucleotides align to TRBD2. The source of this sequence is a man in his fifties or sixties with COVID-19, enrolled during active disease. In DNA form, the CDR3 reads TGTGCCACCAGTCCGAATCTAGCGGGGGGGCAAAATGAGCAGTTCTTC. Its protein product is CATSPNLAGGQNEQFF.